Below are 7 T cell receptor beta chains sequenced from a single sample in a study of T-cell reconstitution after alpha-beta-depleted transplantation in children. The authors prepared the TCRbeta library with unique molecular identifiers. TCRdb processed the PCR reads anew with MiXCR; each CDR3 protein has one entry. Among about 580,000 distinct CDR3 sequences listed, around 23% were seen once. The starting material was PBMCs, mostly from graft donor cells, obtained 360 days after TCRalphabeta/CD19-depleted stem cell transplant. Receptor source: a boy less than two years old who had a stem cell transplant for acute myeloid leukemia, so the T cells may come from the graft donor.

In DNA form, the CDR3 reads TGTGCCAGCAGTGCTATGACAGGGGCTGGAAACACCATATATTTT. Translating it yields CASSAMTGAGNTIYF. V usage is TRBV12-3 or TRBV12-4 and J usage is TRBJ1-3; TRBD1 matches at 8 bases. The CDR3 is 15 amino acids. Trimming took 5 bases from V and 2 from J; bases not matched to a gene: 5.

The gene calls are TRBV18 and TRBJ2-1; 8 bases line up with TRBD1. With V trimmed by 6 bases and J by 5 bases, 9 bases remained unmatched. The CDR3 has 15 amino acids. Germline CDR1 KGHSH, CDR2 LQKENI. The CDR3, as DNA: TGTGCCAGCTCTCCGGACAGGGTGGGGAACAATGAGCAGTTCTTC. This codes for CASSPDRVGNNEQFF.

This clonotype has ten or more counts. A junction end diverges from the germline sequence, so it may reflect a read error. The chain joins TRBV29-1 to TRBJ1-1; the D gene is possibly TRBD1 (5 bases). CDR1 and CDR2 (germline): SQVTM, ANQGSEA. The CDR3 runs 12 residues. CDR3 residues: CSGAQGNSEAFF. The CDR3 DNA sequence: TGCAGCGGGGCTCAGGGTAACAGTGAAGCTTTCTTT.

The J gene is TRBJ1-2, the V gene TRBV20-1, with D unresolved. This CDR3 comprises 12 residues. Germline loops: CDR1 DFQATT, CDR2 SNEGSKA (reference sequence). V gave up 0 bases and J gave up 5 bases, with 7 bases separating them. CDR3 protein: CSARETSYGYTF. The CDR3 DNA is TGCAGTGCTAGAGAGACGTCTTATGGCTACACCTTC.

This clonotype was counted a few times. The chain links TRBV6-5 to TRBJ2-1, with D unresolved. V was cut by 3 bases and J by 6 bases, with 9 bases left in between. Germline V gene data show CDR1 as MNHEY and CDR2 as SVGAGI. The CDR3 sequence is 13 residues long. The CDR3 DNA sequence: TGTGCCAGCAGTTATGGTGGCTTCAATGAGCAGTTCTTC. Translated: CASSYGGFNEQFF.

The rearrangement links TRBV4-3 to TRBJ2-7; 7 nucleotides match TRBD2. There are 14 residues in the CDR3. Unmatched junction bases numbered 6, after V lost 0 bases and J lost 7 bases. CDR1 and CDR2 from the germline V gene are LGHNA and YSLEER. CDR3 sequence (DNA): TGCGCCAGCAGCCAAGAAGGACCGCGGGGGGAGCAGTACTTC. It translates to CASSQEGPRGEQYF.

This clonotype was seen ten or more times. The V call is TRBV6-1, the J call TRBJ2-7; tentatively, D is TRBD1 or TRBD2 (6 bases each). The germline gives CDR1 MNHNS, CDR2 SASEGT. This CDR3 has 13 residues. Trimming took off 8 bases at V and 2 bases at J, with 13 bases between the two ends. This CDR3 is CASGDGGAYEQYF. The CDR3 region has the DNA TGTGCCAGCGGGGACGGGGGCGCCTACGAGCAGTACTTC.